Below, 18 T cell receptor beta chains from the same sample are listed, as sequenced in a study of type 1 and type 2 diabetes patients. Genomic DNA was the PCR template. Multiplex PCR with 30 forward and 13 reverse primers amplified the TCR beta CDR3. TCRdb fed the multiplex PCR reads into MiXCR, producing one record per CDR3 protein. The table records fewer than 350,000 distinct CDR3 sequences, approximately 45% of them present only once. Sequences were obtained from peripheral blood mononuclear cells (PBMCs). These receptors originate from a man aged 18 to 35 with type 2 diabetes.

CDR3 sequence: CASSLDVRFSNEQFF. CDR3 sequence (DNA): TGTGCCAGCAGCTTAGACGTCAGGTTCTCAAATGAGCAGTTCTTC. This sequence joins TRBV7-7 and TRBJ2-1; no reliable D call. The CDR3 has 15 amino acids. The germline V gene encodes CDR1 SSHAT and CDR2 FNYEAQ (reference sequence). V shed 1 base and J shed 7 bases, with 14 bases lying between them.

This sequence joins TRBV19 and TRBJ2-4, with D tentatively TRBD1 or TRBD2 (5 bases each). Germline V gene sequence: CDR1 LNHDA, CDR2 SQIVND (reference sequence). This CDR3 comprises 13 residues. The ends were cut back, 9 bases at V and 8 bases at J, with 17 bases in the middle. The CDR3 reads CASCRTGTDIQYF. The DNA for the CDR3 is TGTGCCAGCTGTAGGACGGGGACGGACATTCAGTACTTC.

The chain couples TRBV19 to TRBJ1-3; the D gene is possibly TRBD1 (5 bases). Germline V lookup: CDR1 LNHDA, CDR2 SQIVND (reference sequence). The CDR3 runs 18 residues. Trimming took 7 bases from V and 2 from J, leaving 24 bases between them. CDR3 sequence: CASIGTHLSPGAGNTIYF. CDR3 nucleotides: TGTGCCAGTATCGGTACGCACCTATCACCGGGGGCTGGAAACACCATATATTTT.

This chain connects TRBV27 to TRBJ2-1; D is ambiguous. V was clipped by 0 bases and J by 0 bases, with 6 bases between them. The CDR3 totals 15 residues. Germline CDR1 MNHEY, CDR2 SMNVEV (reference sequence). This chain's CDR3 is CASSLSISSYNEQFF. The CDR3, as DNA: TGTGCCAGCAGTTTATCGATCAGCTCCTACAATGAGCAGTTCTTC.

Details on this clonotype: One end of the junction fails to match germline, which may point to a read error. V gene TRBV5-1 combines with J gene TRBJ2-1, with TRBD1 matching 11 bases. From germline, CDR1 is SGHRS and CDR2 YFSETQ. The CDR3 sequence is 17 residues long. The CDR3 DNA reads TGTGCCAGCAGCCATCTCATTCGGACAGGGGGCCTAGGGGAGCAGTTCTTC. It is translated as CASSHLIRTGGLGEQFF.

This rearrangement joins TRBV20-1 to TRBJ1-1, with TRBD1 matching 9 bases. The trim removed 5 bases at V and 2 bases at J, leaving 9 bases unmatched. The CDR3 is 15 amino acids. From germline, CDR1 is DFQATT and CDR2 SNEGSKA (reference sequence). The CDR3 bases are TGCAGTGCTCCGGGACAGGGCCTGCGAAACACTGAAGCTTTCTTT. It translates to CSAPGQGLRNTEAFF.

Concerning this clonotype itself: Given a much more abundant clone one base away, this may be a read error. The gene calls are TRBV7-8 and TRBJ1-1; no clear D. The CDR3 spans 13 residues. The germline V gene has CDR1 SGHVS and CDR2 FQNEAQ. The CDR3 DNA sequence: TGTGCCAGCAGCTCCGACGGGAACACTGAAGCTTACTTT. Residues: CASSSDGNTEAYF.

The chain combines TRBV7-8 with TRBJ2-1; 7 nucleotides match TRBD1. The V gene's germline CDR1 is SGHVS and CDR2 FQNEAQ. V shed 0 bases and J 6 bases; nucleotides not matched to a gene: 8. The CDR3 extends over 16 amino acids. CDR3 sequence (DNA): TGTGCCAGCAGCTTAGCGACCTCGAGGGGGCCCAATGAGCAGTTCTTC. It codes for CASSLATSRGPNEQFF.

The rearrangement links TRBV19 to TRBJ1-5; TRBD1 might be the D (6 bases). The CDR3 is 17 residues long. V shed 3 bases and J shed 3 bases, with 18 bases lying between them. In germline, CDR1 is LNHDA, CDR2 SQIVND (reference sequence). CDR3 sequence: CASSIGPGGPDNQPQHF. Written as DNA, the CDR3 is TGTGCCAGTAGTATCGGCCCCGGGGGCCCAGACAATCAGCCCCAGCATTTT.

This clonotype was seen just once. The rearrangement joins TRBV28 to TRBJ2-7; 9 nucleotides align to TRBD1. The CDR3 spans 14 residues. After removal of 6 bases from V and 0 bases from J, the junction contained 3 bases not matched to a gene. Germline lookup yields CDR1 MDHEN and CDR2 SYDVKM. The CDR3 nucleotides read TGTGCCAGCAGCACGACAGGGGGCTCCTACGAGCAGTACTTC. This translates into CASSTTGGSYEQYF.

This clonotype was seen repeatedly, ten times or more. CDR3 protein: CASSLGTGVGETQYF. DNA for the CDR3: TGTGCCAGCAGCCTCGGGACAGGGGTCGGAGAGACCCAGTACTTC. V usage is TRBV7-2 and J usage is TRBJ2-5, with 10 bases identical to TRBD1. With 5 bases clipped from V and 4 bases from J, the junction kept 7 bases outside the gene matches. The CDR3 runs 15 residues. Germline V lookup: CDR1 SGHTA, CDR2 FQGNSA. The variable domain in full, with the rest retrieved from reference TRBV7-2 and TRBJ2-5, is GAGVSQSPSNKVTEKGKDVELRCDPISGHTALYWYRQSLGQGLEFLIYFQGNSAPDKSGLPSDRFSAERTGGSVSTLTIQRTQQEDSAVYLCASSLGTGVGETQYFGPGTRLLVL.

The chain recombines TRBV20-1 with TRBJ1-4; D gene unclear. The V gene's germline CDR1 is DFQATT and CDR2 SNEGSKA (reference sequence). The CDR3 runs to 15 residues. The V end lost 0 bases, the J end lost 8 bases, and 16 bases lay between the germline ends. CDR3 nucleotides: TGCAGTGCTAGAGATCCGGACCCATGGGAGGAAAAACTGTTTTTT. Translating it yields CSARDPDPWEEKLFF.

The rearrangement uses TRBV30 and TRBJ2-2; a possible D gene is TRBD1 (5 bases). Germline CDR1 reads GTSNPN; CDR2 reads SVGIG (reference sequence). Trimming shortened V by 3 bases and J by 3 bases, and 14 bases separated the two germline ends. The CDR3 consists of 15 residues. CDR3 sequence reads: CAWRRTRTYTGELFF. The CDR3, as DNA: TGTGCCTGGAGACGGACAAGGACGTACACCGGGGAGCTGTTTTTT.

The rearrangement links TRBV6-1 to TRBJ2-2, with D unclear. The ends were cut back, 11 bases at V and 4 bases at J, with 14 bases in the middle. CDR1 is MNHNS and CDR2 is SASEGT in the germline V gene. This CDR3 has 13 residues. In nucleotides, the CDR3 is TGTGCCGCCTCCCCTAGGGCCACCGGGGAGCTGTTTTTT. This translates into CAASPRATGELFF.

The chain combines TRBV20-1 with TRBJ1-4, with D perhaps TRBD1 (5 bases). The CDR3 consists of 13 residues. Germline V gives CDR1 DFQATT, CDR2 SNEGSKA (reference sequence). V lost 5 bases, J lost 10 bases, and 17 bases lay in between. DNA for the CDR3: TGCAGTGCTCCTAAGCTGCAGGGCGGAAAACTGTTTTTT. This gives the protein CSAPKLQGGKLFF.

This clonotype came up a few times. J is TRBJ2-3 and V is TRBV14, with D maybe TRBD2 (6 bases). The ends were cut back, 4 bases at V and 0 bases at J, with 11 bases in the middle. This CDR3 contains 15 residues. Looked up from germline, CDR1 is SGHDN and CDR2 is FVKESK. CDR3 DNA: TGTGCCAGCAGCCTTCTAAGCGGGAGCACAGATACGCAGTATTTT. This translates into CASSLLSGSTDTQYF.

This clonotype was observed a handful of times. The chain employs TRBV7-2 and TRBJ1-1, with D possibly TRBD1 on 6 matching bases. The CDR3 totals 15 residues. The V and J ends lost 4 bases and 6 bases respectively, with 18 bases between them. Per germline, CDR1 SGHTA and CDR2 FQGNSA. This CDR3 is CASSSRSMGAAEAFF. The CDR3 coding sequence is TGTGCCAGCAGCTCCAGATCGATGGGGGCGGCTGAAGCTTTCTTT.

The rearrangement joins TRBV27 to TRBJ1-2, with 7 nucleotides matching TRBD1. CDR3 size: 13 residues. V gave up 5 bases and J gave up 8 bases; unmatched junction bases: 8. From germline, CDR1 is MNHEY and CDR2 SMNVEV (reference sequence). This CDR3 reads CASSHRGANGYTF. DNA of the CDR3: TGTGCCAGCAGTCACAGGGGAGCTAACGGCTACACCTTC.